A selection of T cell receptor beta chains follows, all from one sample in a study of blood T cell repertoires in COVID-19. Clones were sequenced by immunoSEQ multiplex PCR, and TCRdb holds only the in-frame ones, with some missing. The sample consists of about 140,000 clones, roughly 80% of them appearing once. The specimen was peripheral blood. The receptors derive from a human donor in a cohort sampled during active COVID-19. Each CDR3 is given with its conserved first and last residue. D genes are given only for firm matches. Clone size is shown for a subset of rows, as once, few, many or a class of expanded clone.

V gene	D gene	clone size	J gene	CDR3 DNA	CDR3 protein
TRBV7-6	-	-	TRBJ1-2	TGTGCCAGCAGCTTAGGGGGGCCAGGGAATGGCTACACCTTC	CASSLGGPGNGYTF
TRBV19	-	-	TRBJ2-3	TGTGCCAGTAGTATAGCCAGGGAAGATGCAGATACGCAGTATTTT	CASSIAREDADTQYF
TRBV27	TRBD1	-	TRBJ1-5	TGTGCCAGCAGTTTTTCCGGGGACAGGATTCAGCCCCAGCATTTT	CASSFSGDRIQPQHF
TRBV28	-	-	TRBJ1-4	TGTGCCAGCAGTTTAGCGGGTCGGAATGAAAAACTGTTTTTT	CASSLAGRNEKLFF
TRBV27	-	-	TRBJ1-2	TGTGCCAGCAGTCCCCCCGGAGGGGAGGGTGGCTACACCTTC	CASSPPGGEGGYTF
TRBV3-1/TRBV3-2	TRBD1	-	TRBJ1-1	TGTGCCAGCAGACGTACAGGGGGCACTGAAGCTTTCTTT	CASRRTGGTEAFF
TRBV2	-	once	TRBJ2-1	TGTGCCAGCAGTGAGCGGTCCTACAATGAGCAGTTCTTC	CASSERSYNEQFF
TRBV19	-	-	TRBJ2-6	TGTGCCAGTAGTCACTGGACAGTCTCTGGGGCCAACGTCCTGACTTTC	CASSHWTVSGANVLTF
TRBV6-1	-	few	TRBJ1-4	TGTGCCAGCAGTGATATCGGGTCGGGGGAGGAACTGTTTTTT	CASSDIGSGEELFF
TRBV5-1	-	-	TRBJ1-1	TGCGCCAGCAGCTGGGCGTCTAACACTGAAGCTTTCTTT	CASSWASNTEAFF
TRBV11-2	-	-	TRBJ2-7	TGTGCCAGCAGCTTAGTACAGGGCGTTTCCTACGAGCAGTACTTC	CASSLVQGVSYEQYF
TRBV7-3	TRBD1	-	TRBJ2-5	TGTGCCAGCAGGGCGACAGGGCGAACCCAAGAGACCCAGTACTTC	CASRATGRTQETQYF
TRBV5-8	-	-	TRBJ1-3	TGTGCCAGCAGCACCCTAGGGACACTCTCTGGAAACACCATATATTTT	CASSTLGTLSGNTIYF
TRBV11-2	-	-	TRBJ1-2	TGTGCCAGCAGCCCCGAAATAGGGAGAGCTAACTATGGCTACACCTTC	CASSPEIGRANYGYTF
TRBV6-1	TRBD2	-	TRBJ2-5	TGTGCCAGCAGTGTTGGACTAGCGGGGGGACAAGAGACCCAGTACTTC	CASSVGLAGGQETQYF
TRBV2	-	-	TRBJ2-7	TGTGCCAGCAGTGAATTTGGTAGGGGCACTTACGAGCAGTACTTC	CASSEFGRGTYEQYF
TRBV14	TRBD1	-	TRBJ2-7	TGTGCCAGCAGCCAAGACGACAGGGCCTCCTACGAGCAGTACTTC	CASSQDDRASYEQYF
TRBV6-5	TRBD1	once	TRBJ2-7	TGTGCCAGCAGCTCCGACAGGGGCGCCTACGAGCAGTACTTC	CASSSDRGAYEQYF
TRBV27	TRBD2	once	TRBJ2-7	TGTGCCAGCAGTTTATCGGCTTATAGCGGGGGGAGCTCCTACGAGCAGTACTTC	CASSLSAYSGGSSYEQYF
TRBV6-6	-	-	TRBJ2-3	TGTGCCAGCAGTCCCGGGGGTAGCACAGATACGCAGTATTTT	CASSPGGSTDTQYF
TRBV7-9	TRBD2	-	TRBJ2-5	TGTGCCAGCAGACAAGGACGGGGAGGGGAAGAGACCCAGTACTTC	CASRQGRGGEETQYF
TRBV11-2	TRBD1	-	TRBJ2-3	TGTGCCAGCAGCCACCTGACAGGGGTGGGAGATACGCAGTATTTT	CASSHLTGVGDTQYF
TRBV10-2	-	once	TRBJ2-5	TGCGCCAGCAGTGAAGCGGCGACCCAGTACTTC	CASSEAATQYF
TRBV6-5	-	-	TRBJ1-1	TGTGCCAGCAAGGGCGGGGGTGAAGCTTTCTTT	CASKGGGEAFF
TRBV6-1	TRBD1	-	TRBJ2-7	TGTGCCAGCAGTGCAGGGACAGCCCTTTTTTCGCCGTACGAGCAGTACTTC	CASSAGTALFSPYEQYF
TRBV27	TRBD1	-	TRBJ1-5	TGTGCCAGCAGCCAGCGGGCAGGGGGGATCAATCAGCCCCAGCATTTT	CASSQRAGGINQPQHF
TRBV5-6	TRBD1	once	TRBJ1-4	TGTGCCAGCAGCTTTTTCGACAGGGCTGAAAAACTGTTTTTT	CASSFFDRAEKLFF
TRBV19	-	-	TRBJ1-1	TGTGCCAGCGCGGGCGGGGGGCAGTACACTGAAGCTTTCTTT	CASAGGGQYTEAFF
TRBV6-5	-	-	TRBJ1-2	TGTGCCAGCAGTTATAACAGTAACTATGGCTACACCTTC	CASSYNSNYGYTF
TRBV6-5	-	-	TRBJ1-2	TGTGCCAGCAGTTACTCGAGAGAACTCCATGGCTACACCTTC	CASSYSRELHGYTF
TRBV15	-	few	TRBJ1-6	TGTGCCACCAGCAGAGATCTTGGGGGGATAACACCCCTCCACTTT	CATSRDLGGITPLHF
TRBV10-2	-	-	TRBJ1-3	TGCGCCAGCCGGGGAGAGTTCTCTGGAAACACCATATATTTT	CASRGEFSGNTIYF
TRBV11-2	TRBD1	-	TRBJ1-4	TGTGCCAGCAGCATAACAGGGGTGGCTAATGAAAAACTGTTTTTT	CASSITGVANEKLFF
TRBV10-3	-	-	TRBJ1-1	TGTGCCATCAGTGAGCCTGGTCGCGGCAGGGAAGTCTCTGAAGCTTTCTTT	CAISEPGRGREVSEAFF
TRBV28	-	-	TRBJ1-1	TGTGCCAGCCGAGAGGCAGCGAACACTGAAGCTTTCTTT	CASREAANTEAFF
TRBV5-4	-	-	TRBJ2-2	TGTGCCAGCAGCTTGTCCAGGGGAAACACCGGGGAGCTGTTTTTT	CASSLSRGNTGELFF
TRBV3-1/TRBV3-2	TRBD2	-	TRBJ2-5	TGTGCCAGCAGCCCAAGGGGACTAGCCCAAGAGACCCAGTACTTC	CASSPRGLAQETQYF
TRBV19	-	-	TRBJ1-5	TGTGCCAGTAGTATAGATCAGGGAAATCAGCCCCAGCATTTT	CASSIDQGNQPQHF
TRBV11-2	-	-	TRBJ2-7	TGTGCCAGCAGCTTAGGAACAGGGACAAGGCGCGACGAGCAGTACTTC	CASSLGTGTRRDEQYF
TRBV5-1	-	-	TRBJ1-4	TGCGCCAGCAGCTTACTACAGGGTATTTACGATGAAAAACTGTTTTTT	CASSLLQGIYDEKLFF
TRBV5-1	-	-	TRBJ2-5	TGCGCCAGCAGCCGACAGGACAGCAGCCAAGAGACCCAGTACTTC	CASSRQDSSQETQYF
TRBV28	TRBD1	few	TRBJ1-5	TGTGCCAGCAGTCCAAGTACAGGGGTAGGGAGCAATCAGCCCCAGCATTTT	CASSPSTGVGSNQPQHF
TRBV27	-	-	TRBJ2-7	TGTGCCAGCAGTTTAGCAGGGGAAGGGTCCTACGAGCAGTACTTC	CASSLAGEGSYEQYF
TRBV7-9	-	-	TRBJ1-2	TGTGCCAGCAGCCAAGGGGCAGGAGCTAACTATGGCTACACCTTC	CASSQGAGANYGYTF
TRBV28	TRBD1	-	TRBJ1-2	TGTGCCAGCAGTTTGACAGGGGAGACCTATGGCTACACCTTC	CASSLTGETYGYTF